The T cell receptor beta chain under discussion was sequenced for a study of shared clonotypes between healthy human individuals. Study-wide results and caveats: Apart from blood, nothing was sampled; tissue repertoires likely differ.

As to this clone: Its antigen is still unknown. A read error may be the cause here, since a much bigger clone is one base away.

Deep was the level at which the assay was run. The repertoire was sequenced with immunoSEQ multiplex PCR; TCRdb's copy has only in-frame clones and lacks some. The sample comprises about half a million clones, almost 80% of which are singletons, and approximately 12% rests with the top ten. Germline V gene lookup returns CDR1 SQVTM and CDR2 ANQGSEA. This CDR3 spans 12 amino acids. This sequence joins TRBV29-1 and TRBJ1-1; D is possibly TRBD1 (5 bases). The TCR comes from a woman aged 40 to 50 in good health. Some clones in this sample may be carry-over from other donors' samples. Sequencing was carried out using PBMCs. The CDR3: CSVGDSNTVAFF. The CDR3, as DNA: TGCAGCGTCGGTGACAGTAACACTGTAGCTTTCTTT.